These T cell receptor beta chains were read from a single sample in a study of spatial heterogeneity in lung cancer. One entry per CDR3 protein results from TCRdb running MiXCR on the 5' RACE reads. Of about 120,000 distinct CDR3 sequences listed, 9.5% to 15% are singletons. The specimen was PBMCs, collected at follow-up. These receptors all come from a male donor with early-stage non-small cell lung cancer. Both conserved end residues are part of each CDR3. Fields, in order: V gene, D gene, J gene, clone size, CDR3 DNA, CDR3 protein. A D gene is named only where the DNA matches it firmly. Clone size is shown for a subset of rows, as once, few, many or a class of expanded clone.

>TRBV7-2|.|TRBJ1-5|many
TGTGCCAGCAGCTCAGACAGTTATCAGCCCCAGCATTTT
CASSSDSYQPQHF
>TRBV5-1|.|TRBJ2-3|.
TGCGCCAGCAGCTTGCCGCCGGGAAGGGGTTTAACAGATACGCAGTATTTT
CASSLPPGRGLTDTQYF
>TRBV5-1|TRBD1|TRBJ1-4|.
TGCGCCAGCAGCCCGGGACAGCAGAATGAAAAACTGTTTTTT
CASSPGQQNEKLFF
>TRBV24-1|TRBD1|TRBJ1-5|few
TGTGCCACCGGGGGACAGACTAGCAATCAGCCCCAGCATTTT
CATGGQTSNQPQHF
>TRBV12-3/TRBV12-4|TRBD1|TRBJ2-3|.
TGTGCCAGCAGACAGGGGGGCCGAGACACAGATACGCAGTATTTT
CASRQGGRDTDTQYF
>TRBV27|.|TRBJ2-2|many
TGTGCCAGCACTAATGTAGGTCCGACTCGGGAGCTGTTTTTT
CASTNVGPTRELFF
>TRBV6-1|.|TRBJ1-2|.
TGTGCCAGCAGTGGGGACGGGCGCTATGGCTACACCTTC
CASSGDGRYGYTF
>TRBV4-1|TRBD2|TRBJ2-7|few
TGCGCCAGCAGCCATTCCAGGCTAGCGGACTACGAGCAGTACTTC
CASSHSRLADYEQYF
>TRBV20-1|TRBD1|TRBJ1-2|.
TGCAGTGCTATTCTCCGACAGGGCGGGACTGGCTACACCTTC
CSAILRQGGTGYTF
>TRBV2|.|TRBJ1-6|many
TGTGCCAGCAGTGAGGAGGGCTCGTATTCACCCCTCCACTTT
CASSEEGSYSPLHF
>TRBV7-2|TRBD1|TRBJ2-3|.
TGTGCCAGCAGCCCGACAGGGAAGGGTCCAGATACGCAGTATTTT
CASSPTGKGPDTQYF
>TRBV20-1|.|TRBJ1-1|few
TGCAGTGCTAGAGATATGGGCAGGGCTGAAGCTTTCTTT
CSARDMGRAEAFF
>TRBV7-2|TRBD2|TRBJ2-1|.
TGTGCCAGCAGCCCAGGACTAGCGTACAATGAGCAGTTCTTC
CASSPGLAYNEQFF
>TRBV2|TRBD2|TRBJ2-1|few
TGTGCCAGCAGCCATGGGACTAGCGGGGGGACGAATGAGCAGTTCTTC
CASSHGTSGGTNEQFF
>TRBV7-2|TRBD1|TRBJ1-5|many
TGTGCCAGCAGCTTAGAACAGGGGGCAGAAAATCAGCCCCAGCATTTT
CASSLEQGAENQPQHF
>TRBV7-9|.|TRBJ2-7|.
TGTGCCAGCAGCTTAGCTAGTGGACAGCCCAAAACCTACGAGCAGTACTTC
CASSLASGQPKTYEQYF
>TRBV2|.|TRBJ2-1|few
TGTGCCAGCAGTGACAGGTACCCCTACAATGAGCAGTTCTTC
CASSDRYPYNEQFF
>TRBV20-1|.|TRBJ1-2|few
TGCAGTGCCGAACTAGGGGCGCGGGGCTACACCTTC
CSAELGARGYTF
>TRBV20-1|.|TRBJ2-3|.
TGCAGTGCTAGTAGGAGGGCCCCTTCGAACACAGATACGCAGTATTTT
CSASRRAPSNTDTQYF
>TRBV10-2|.|TRBJ1-2|.
TGCGCCAGCAGTGAACAGCTCTATGGCTACACCTTC
CASSEQLYGYTF
>TRBV27|.|TRBJ1-2|few
TGTGCCACCTCCTCTTGGGGAACGCCAGGCTATGGCTACACCTTC
CATSSWGTPGYGYTF
>TRBV6-5|.|TRBJ2-7|.
TGTGCCAGCAGTTCCCAAGAGGACCGCCCGAGCGAGCAGTACTTC
CASSSQEDRPSEQYF
>TRBV20-1|.|TRBJ1-5|many
TGCAGTGCTAGAGATCAACAGGTGGCAATATTTGGTCAGCCCCAGCATTTT
CSARDQQVAIFGQPQHF
>TRBV5-1|.|TRBJ2-1|many
TGCGCCAGCAGCTTGGACGGGGATAATGAGCAGTTCTTC
CASSLDGDNEQFF
>TRBV2|.|TRBJ1-3|few
TGTGCCAGCAGCAAGGACCAGGGGAGCTCTGGAAACACCATATATTTT
CASSKDQGSSGNTIYF
>TRBV6-6|.|TRBJ2-5|.
TGTGCCAGCAGTTACGAGTTTATGGAGACCCAGTACTTC
CASSYEFMETQYF
>TRBV6-5|.|TRBJ1-3|few
TGTGCCAGCAGTTACTCGTTGGGGTTCTCTGGAAACACCATATATTTT
CASSYSLGFSGNTIYF
>TRBV4-3|TRBD1|TRBJ2-2|.
TGCGCCAGCAGCGAGCGACAGGGAAGGGCGGCCGGGGAGCTGTTTTTT
CASSERQGRAAGELFF
>TRBV12-3/TRBV12-4|TRBD2|TRBJ2-2|few
TGTGCCAGCAGTTTAGGTGTGGGAGGGACCGGGGAGCTGTTTTTT
CASSLGVGGTGELFF